This T cell receptor beta chain was recovered during a study of early T cells in non-severe SARS-CoV-2 infection. Study background: Bulk RNA from unsorted whole blood was sequenced; chains were unpaired. Whole-study findings and limits: There was a bias toward anti-spike CD8 responses in VDJdb matching, which missed private and CD4 specificities.

Individual cDNA molecules were tagged with unique molecular identifiers. TCRdb reprocessed the 5' RACE reads via MiXCR and lists one record per CDR3 protein. The data contain around 30,000 distinct CDR3 sequences, roughly 5% of them singletons. There are a few counts of this clonotype. Its antigen is undetermined. This CDR3 is 15 amino acids long. V lost 0 bases to trimming and J lost 2 bases, with 9 bases between them. The germline V gene encodes CDR1 WNHNN and CDR2 SYGVQD (reference sequence). The sequenced sample consisted of whole blood. The rearrangement uses TRBV10-1 and TRBJ2-3; D remains unclear. This clonotype was obtained from an adult who was a healthcare worker with PCR-confirmed SARS-CoV-2 infection or an uninfected control (not recorded which). CDR3 coding DNA: TGCGCCAGCAGTGAGTCGGGCCAAATCACAGATACGCAGTATTTT. Translating gives CASSESGQITDTQYF.